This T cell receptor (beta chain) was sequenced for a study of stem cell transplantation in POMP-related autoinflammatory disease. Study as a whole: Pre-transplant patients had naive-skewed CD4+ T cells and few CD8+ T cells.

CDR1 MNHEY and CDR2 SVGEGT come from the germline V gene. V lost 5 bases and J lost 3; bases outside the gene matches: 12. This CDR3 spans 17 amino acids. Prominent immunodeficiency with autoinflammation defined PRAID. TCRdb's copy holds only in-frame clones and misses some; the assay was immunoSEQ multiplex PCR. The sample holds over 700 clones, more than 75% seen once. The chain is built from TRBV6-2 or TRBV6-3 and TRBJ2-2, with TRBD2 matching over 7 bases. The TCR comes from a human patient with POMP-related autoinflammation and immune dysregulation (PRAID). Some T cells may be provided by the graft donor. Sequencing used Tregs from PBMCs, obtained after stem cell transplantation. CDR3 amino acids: CASSPIWGRADTGELFF. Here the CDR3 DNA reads TGTGCCAGCAGTCCGATTTGGGGGAGGGCCGACACCGGGGAGCTGTTTTTT.